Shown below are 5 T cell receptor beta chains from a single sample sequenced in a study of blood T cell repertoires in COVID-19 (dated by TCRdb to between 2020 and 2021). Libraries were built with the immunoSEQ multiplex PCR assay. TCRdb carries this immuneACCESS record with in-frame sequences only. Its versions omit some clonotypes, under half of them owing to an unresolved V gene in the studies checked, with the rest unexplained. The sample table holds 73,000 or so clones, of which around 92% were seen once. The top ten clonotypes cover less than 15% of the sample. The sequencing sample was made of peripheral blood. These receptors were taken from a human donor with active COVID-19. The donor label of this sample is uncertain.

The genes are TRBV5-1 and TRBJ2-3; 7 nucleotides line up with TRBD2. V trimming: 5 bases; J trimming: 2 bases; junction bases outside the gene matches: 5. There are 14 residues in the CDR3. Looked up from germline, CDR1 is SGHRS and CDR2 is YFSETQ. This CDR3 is CASRPSGVTDTQYF. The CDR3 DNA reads TGCGCCAGCAGACCAAGCGGGGTCACAGATACGCAGTATTTT.

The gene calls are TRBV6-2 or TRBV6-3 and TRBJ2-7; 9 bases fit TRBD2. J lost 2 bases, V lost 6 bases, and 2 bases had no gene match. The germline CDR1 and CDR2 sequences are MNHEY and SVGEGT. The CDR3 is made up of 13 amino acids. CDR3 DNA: TGTGCCAGCAGCGCTAGCGGGACCTACGAGCAGTACTTC. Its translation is CASSASGTYEQYF.

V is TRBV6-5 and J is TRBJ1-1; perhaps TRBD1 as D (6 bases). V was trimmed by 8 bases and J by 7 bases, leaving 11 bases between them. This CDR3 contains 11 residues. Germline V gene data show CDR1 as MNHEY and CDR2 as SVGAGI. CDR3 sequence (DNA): TGTGCCAGCCGAGGACAGTTTGAAGCTTTCTTT. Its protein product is CASRGQFEAFF.

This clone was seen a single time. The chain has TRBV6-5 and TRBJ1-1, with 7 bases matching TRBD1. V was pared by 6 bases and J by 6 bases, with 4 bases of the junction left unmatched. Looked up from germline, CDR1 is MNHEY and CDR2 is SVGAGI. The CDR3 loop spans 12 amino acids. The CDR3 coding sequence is TGTGCCAGCAGAGGACAGGTGGCTGAAGCTTTCTTT. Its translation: CASRGQVAEAFF.

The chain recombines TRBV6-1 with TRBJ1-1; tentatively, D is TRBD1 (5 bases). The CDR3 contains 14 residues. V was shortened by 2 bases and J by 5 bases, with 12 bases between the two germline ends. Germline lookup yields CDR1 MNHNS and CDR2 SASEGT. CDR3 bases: TGTGCCAGCAGTGAAAGGGGTTGGGTAACTGAAGCTTTCTTT. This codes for CASSERGWVTEAFF.